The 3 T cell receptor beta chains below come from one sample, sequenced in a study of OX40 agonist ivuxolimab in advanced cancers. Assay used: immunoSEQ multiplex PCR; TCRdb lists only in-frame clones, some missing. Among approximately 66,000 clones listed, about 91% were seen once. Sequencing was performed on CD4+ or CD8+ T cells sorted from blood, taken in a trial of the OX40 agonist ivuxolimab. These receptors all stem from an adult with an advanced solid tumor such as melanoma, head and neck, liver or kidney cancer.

For the CDR3, the DNA is TGCGCCAGCAGCTTGGGACAGGCTGTAGACACCATATATTTT. Translation: CASSLGQAVDTIYF. The chain carries TRBV5-1 and TRBJ1-3, with TRBD1 as a possible D gene (6 bases). From germline, CDR1 is SGHRS and CDR2 YFSETQ. The CDR3 has 14 residues. V was cut by 0 bases and J by 8 bases, with 12 bases left in between.

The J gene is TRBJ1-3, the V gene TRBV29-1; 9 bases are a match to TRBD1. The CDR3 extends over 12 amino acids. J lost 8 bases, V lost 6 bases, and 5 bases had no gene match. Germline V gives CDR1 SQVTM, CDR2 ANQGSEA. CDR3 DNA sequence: TGCAGCGTGGGACAGGGAGATGACACCATATATTTT. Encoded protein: CSVGQGDDTIYF.

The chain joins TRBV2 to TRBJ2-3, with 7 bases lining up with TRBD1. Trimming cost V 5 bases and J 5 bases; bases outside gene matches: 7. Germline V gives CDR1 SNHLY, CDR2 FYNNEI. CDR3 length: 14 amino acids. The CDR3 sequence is CASSRDRAGDTQYF. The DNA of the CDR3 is TGTGCCAGCAGTCGAGACAGGGCGGGAGATACGCAGTATTTT. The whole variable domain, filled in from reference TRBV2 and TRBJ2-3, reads EPEVTQTPSHQVTQMGQEVILRCVPISNHLYFYWYRQILGQKVEFLVSFYNNEISEKSEIFDDQFSVERPDGSNFTLKIRSTKLEDSAMYFCASSRDRAGDTQYFGPGTRLTVL.